This is a list of T cell receptor beta chains from one sample in a study of blood T cell repertoires in COVID-19. The method was immunoSEQ multiplex PCR; TCRdb's version includes in-frame clones alone and lacks a portion of them. The table has more than 250,000 clones, 75% to 90% seen once; the top ten hold about 1.9%. Sequences were obtained from peripheral blood. These receptors all come from a woman aged 30 to 39 who had recovered from COVID-19. CDR3s include the opening cysteine and the closing phenylalanine or tryptophan. D genes are given only for firm matches. Clone size appears in some rows only: once, few, many, or a class for an expanded clone.

TGTGCCAGCAGCGTAGTAGGTCGTCGGGCAGGGGGATGCTACGAGCAGTACTTC | CASSVVGRRAGGCYEQYF | - | TRBJ2-7 | TRBD1 | TRBV9
TGTGCCAGCAGTAGGGATGGCAGGGCCCAACTGTTTTTT | CASSRDGRAQLFF | - | TRBJ1-4 | - | TRBV11-2
TGTGCCAGCGGTCCGACAGGGTGGGCCCAGTACTTC | CASGPTGWAQYF | once | TRBJ2-5 | TRBD1 | TRBV9
TGCAGCGGCCGGGACACTAACTATGGCTACACCTTC | CSGRDTNYGYTF | - | TRBJ1-2 | - | TRBV29-1
TGTGCCAGCAGTTGGGCTGGATTCGGGGCCAACGTCCTGACTTTC | CASSWAGFGANVLTF | - | TRBJ2-6 | - | TRBV2
TGTGCCAGCTCACCGGTCTCAGGGGAGGGCTACACCTTC | CASSPVSGEGYTF | - | TRBJ1-2 | - | TRBV18
TGTGCCAGCAGCAAAGGCGGGGGAACGAGTTCTGGAAACACCATATATTTT | CASSKGGGTSSGNTIYF | - | TRBJ1-3 | - | TRBV5-5
TGTGCCAGCAGCCAAGATCTAGCGGGAGGTCAAGAGACCCAGTACTTC | CASSQDLAGGQETQYF | - | TRBJ2-5 | TRBD2 | TRBV3-1/TRBV3-2
TGTGCCAGCAGTTTGAATGGGGGGGGCGGCTACACCTTC | CASSLNGGGGYTF | - | TRBJ1-2 | - | TRBV12-3/TRBV12-4
TGTGCCAGTACTCTCCAAACTAGCAATCAGCCCCAGCATTTT | CASTLQTSNQPQHF | - | TRBJ1-5 | - | TRBV6-5
TGTGCCAGTAAGGGACTAAACGACAGGGGATACCAAGAGACCCAGTACTTC | CASKGLNDRGYQETQYF | once | TRBJ2-5 | - | TRBV19
TGTGCCAGCAGCCGGGATCTTGAGCAGTTCTTC | CASSRDLEQFF | - | TRBJ2-1 | - | TRBV6-5
TGTGCCAGCAGCTGGGCCAGCGGGGAACAAGAGACCCAGTACTTC | CASSWASGEQETQYF | - | TRBJ2-5 | TRBD2 | TRBV7-9
TGTGCCAGCTCACCTACAGCTAACTATGGCTACACCTTC | CASSPTANYGYTF | once | TRBJ1-2 | - | TRBV18
TGTGCCAGCAGCCGGGGGACAGGGAATAACTATGGCTACACCTTC | CASSRGTGNNYGYTF | few | TRBJ1-2 | TRBD1 | TRBV16
TGTGCCAGCAGCTTAGAGCCCTCTGAGGGAAACACCATATATTTT | CASSLEPSEGNTIYF | - | TRBJ1-3 | - | TRBV7-6
TGCGCCAGCAGCCAAGATGGCAGGGTGGATGGCTACACCTTC | CASSQDGRVDGYTF | - | TRBJ1-2 | - | TRBV4-1
TGTGCCTCGCGCGCCAACCAAGAGACCCAGTACTTC | CASRANQETQYF | - | TRBJ2-5 | - | TRBV25-1
TGTGCCAGTAGTCCCAGGGTTACTCTGGCCCAGTACTTC | CASSPRVTLAQYF | - | TRBJ2-7 | - | TRBV19
TGTGCCAGCTCATCCAGACAGGGAAGCACAGATACGCAGTATTTT | CASSSRQGSTDTQYF | - | TRBJ2-3 | TRBD1 | TRBV18
TGTGCCAGTGAACAGGGGGCCAACAATCAGCCCCAGCATTTT | CASEQGANNQPQHF | - | TRBJ1-5 | TRBD1 | TRBV19
TGCAGCGTTGCTCGCTCCTACGAGCAGTACTTC | CSVARSYEQYF | - | TRBJ2-7 | - | TRBV29-1
TGTGCCAGCAGTTACTCGACTAGCTCCCATGAGCAGTTCTTC | CASSYSTSSHEQFF | - | TRBJ2-1 | TRBD2 | TRBV6-2/TRBV6-3
TGTGCCAGCAGTGAGGAGGGTTTTAGCTATCAGCCCCAGCATTTT | CASSEEGFSYQPQHF | - | TRBJ1-5 | - | TRBV2
TGTGCCAGCAGGGGAAGACAGGGGCGGAATGGCTACACCTTC | CASRGRQGRNGYTF | once | TRBJ1-2 | TRBD1 | TRBV28
TGTGCCAGCAGTGAAGCGCTAGGTGGTATCCAGCTCGGGTCGACAGCCTACGAGCAGTACTTC | CASSEALGGIQLGSTAYEQYF | - | TRBJ2-7 | - | TRBV2
TGTGCCAGCAGCCCCCCCCATGGGAGCGGGGCGTACGAGCAGTACTTC | CASSPPHGSGAYEQYF | - | TRBJ2-7 | TRBD2 | TRBV14